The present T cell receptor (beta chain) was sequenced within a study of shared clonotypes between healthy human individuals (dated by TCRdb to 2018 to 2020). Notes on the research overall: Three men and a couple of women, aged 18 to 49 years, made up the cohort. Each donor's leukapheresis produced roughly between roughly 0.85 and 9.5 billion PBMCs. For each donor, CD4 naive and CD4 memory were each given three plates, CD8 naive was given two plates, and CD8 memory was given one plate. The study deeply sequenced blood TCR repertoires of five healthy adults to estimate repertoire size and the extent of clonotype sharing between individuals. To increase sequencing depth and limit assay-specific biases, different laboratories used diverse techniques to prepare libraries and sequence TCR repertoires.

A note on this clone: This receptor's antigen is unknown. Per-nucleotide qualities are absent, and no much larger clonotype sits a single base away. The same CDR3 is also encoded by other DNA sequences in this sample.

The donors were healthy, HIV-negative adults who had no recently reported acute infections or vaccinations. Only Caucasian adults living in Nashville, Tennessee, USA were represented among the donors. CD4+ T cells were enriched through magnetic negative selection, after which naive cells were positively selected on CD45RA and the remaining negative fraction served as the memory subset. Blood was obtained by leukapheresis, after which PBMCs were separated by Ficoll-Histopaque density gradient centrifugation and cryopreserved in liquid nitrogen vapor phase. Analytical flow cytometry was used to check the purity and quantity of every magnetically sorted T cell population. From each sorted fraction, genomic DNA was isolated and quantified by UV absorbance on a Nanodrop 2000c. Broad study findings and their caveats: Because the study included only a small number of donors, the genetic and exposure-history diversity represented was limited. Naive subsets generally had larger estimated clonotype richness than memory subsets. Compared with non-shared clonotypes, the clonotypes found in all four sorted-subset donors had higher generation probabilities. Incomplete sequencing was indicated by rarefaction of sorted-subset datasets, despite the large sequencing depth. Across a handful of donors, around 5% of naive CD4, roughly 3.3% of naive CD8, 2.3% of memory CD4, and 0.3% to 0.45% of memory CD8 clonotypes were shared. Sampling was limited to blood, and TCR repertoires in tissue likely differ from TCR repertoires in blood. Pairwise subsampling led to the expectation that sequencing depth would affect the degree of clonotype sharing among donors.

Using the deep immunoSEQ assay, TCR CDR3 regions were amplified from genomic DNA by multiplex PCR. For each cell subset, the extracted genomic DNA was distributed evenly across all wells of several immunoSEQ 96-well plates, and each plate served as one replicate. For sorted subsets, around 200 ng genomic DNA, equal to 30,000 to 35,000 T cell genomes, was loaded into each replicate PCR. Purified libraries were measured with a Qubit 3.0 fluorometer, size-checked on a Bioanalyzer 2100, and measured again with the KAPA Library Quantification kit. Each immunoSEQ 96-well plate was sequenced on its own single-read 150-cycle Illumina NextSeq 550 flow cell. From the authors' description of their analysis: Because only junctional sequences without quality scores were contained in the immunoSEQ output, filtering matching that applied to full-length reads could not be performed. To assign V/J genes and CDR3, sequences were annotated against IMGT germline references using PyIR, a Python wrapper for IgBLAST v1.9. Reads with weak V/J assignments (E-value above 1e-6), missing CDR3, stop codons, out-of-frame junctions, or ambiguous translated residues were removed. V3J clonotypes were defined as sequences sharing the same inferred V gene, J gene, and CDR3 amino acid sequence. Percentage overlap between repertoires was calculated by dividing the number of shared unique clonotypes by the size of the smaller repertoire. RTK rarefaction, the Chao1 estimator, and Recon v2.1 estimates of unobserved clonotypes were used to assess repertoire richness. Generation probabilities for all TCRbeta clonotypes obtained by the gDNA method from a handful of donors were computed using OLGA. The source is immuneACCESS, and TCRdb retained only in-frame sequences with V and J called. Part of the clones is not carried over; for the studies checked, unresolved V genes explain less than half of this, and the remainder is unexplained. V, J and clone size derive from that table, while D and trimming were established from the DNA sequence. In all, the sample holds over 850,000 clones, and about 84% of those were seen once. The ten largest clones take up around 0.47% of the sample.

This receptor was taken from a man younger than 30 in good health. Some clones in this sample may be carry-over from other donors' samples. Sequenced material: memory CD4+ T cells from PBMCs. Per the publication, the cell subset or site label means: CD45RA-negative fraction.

The CDR3 corresponds to CASSFRGYEQYF. The sequenced DNA: TGTGCCAGCAGTTTTAGGGGCTACGAGCAGTACTTC. The sequence is built from TRBV28 and TRBJ2-7, with a weak D call of TRBD1 (5 bases match). The V end loses 3 bases and the J end loses 3 bases, and a stretch of 6 bases separates them. The germline V gene gives CDR1 as MDHEN and CDR2 as SYDVKM. Taken from cysteine to phenylalanine, the CDR3 has 12 residues. The CDR3 DNA has 36 bases and is translated from base 1.